A selection of T cell receptor beta chains follows, all from one sample in a study of T cell repertoires in cytomegalovirus infection. TCRdb analysed the reads with MiXCR anew, one entry per CDR3 protein. The repertoire has under 300,000 distinct CDR3 sequences, 22% of them found once; the top ten carry about 21%. The antigens of these receptors remain unknown. Sequenced here: cultured PBMCs, sampled from culture after CMV antigen stimulation. Receptors were obtained from a human donor in good health (CMV status not recorded). Some clones in this sample may be carry-over from other donors' samples. CDR3s leave out the opening cysteine and the closing phenylalanine or tryptophan. Each record gives: V gene, J gene, clone size, CDR3 protein. Part of the rows lack a size; the others show once, few, many or a class for expanded clones.

V gene: TRBV6-5; J gene: TRBJ2-3; clone size: few; CDR3 protein: ASSYSALNTDTQY
V gene: TRBV7-6; J gene: TRBJ1-1; clone size: many; CDR3 protein: ASSLGAGARREAF
V gene: TRBV12-3/TRBV12-4; J gene: TRBJ2-3; clone size: few; CDR3 protein: ASIRTDTQY
V gene: TRBV7-2; J gene: TRBJ1-1; clone size: .; CDR3 protein: ASSLGTGRSEAS
V gene: TRBV5-4; J gene: TRBJ2-4; clone size: .; CDR3 protein: ATHGVAEFKSIQY
V gene: TRBV20-1; J gene: TRBJ2-7; clone size: .; CDR3 protein: SANQGANEQY
V gene: TRBV7-2; J gene: TRBJ2-3; clone size: many; CDR3 protein: ASSLMTGRAGDTQY
V gene: TRBV12-5; J gene: TRBJ1-1; clone size: many; CDR3 protein: ASGLEGGTEAF
V gene: TRBV27; J gene: TRBJ2-2; clone size: .; CDR3 protein: ASSFRSGELF
V gene: TRBV6-5; J gene: TRBJ1-5; clone size: .; CDR3 protein: ASGDRTPYSNQPQH
V gene: TRBV28; J gene: TRBJ2-4; clone size: few; CDR3 protein: ASSLGTQNIQY
V gene: TRBV7-7; J gene: TRBJ2-1; clone size: .; CDR3 protein: ASSLAEIASGYNEQF
V gene: TRBV28; J gene: TRBJ1-5; clone size: medium-sized; CDR3 protein: ASSVSGGDQH
V gene: TRBV7-9; J gene: TRBJ1-2; clone size: .; CDR3 protein: ASSPQGAVYGYT
V gene: TRBV7-8; J gene: TRBJ2-3; clone size: .; CDR3 protein: ASSLISSPDTQY
V gene: TRBV7-2; J gene: TRBJ2-3; clone size: many; CDR3 protein: ASSRQGGLTDTQY
V gene: TRBV19; J gene: TRBJ1-1; clone size: .; CDR3 protein: ASSVGAAGGTEAF
V gene: TRBV29-1; J gene: TRBJ2-7; clone size: .; CDR3 protein: SVAPLRQGEQY
V gene: TRBV6-2/TRBV6-3; J gene: TRBJ2-5; clone size: few; CDR3 protein: ASSLRSETQY
V gene: TRBV5-6; J gene: TRBJ1-1; clone size: .; CDR3 protein: ASSLTTHLVAEAF
V gene: TRBV12-3/TRBV12-4; J gene: TRBJ1-5; clone size: many; CDR3 protein: ASRQGGGGQPQH
V gene: TRBV20-1; J gene: TRBJ2-1; clone size: .; CDR3 protein: SARGGLAGGYNEQF
V gene: TRBV6-1; J gene: TRBJ2-1; clone size: .; CDR3 protein: ASSEALSNEQF
V gene: TRBV24-1; J gene: TRBJ2-3; clone size: .; CDR3 protein: ATAGSATDTQY
V gene: TRBV7-8; J gene: TRBJ1-1; clone size: many; CDR3 protein: ASSRRGRLLFMNTEAF
V gene: TRBV5-4; J gene: TRBJ2-3; clone size: .; CDR3 protein: ASSLGTHSTDTQY
V gene: TRBV7-2; J gene: TRBJ2-2; clone size: many; CDR3 protein: ASSFGSFGENTGELF
V gene: TRBV13; J gene: TRBJ1-2; clone size: few; CDR3 protein: ASSLDLRSPISGGYT
V gene: TRBV20-1; J gene: TRBJ2-7; clone size: .; CDR3 protein: SAPKGGYEQY
V gene: TRBV11-3; J gene: TRBJ2-1; clone size: .; CDR3 protein: ASTPGRTSDNEQF
V gene: TRBV10-3; J gene: TRBJ2-7; clone size: few; CDR3 protein: AISPENSYEQY
V gene: TRBV19; J gene: TRBJ2-7; clone size: few; CDR3 protein: ASSPTGSDEQY
V gene: TRBV7-2; J gene: TRBJ2-2; clone size: few; CDR3 protein: ASRPRGGLADNTGELF
V gene: TRBV12-3/TRBV12-4; J gene: TRBJ2-1; clone size: .; CDR3 protein: ASSPRGSGGDNEQF
V gene: TRBV28; J gene: TRBJ1-6; clone size: .; CDR3 protein: ASSSGQQNSPLH
V gene: TRBV11-1; J gene: TRBJ2-3; clone size: many; CDR3 protein: ASSPRFSGRASDTQY
V gene: TRBV29-1; J gene: TRBJ2-1; clone size: many; CDR3 protein: SSLAGGRNEQF
V gene: TRBV7-2; J gene: TRBJ2-3; clone size: many; CDR3 protein: ASSFLGRPLDTQY
V gene: TRBV27; J gene: TRBJ2-1; clone size: .; CDR3 protein: ASSFWGSSGSGEQF
V gene: TRBV7-6; J gene: TRBJ2-3; clone size: many; CDR3 protein: ASSPRTSGRAGRDTQY
V gene: TRBV6-5; J gene: TRBJ2-1; clone size: few; CDR3 protein: ASRSRTSGKVEQF
V gene: TRBV29-1; J gene: TRBJ1-2; clone size: few; CDR3 protein: SVEDQGGGYT
V gene: TRBV7-8; J gene: TRBJ1-1; clone size: many; CDR3 protein: ASSHPSQGDPEAF
V gene: TRBV20-1; J gene: TRBJ1-1; clone size: .; CDR3 protein: SARRGGWMNTEAF
V gene: TRBV27; J gene: TRBJ2-5; clone size: .; CDR3 protein: ASSPLGDIQETQY
V gene: TRBV2; J gene: TRBJ1-2; clone size: .; CDR3 protein: ASSQQGNDYGYT
V gene: TRBV6-2/TRBV6-3; J gene: TRBJ2-1; clone size: .; CDR3 protein: ASGPGLYEQF
V gene: TRBV7-3; J gene: TRBJ2-3; clone size: .; CDR3 protein: ASSRALSTDTQY
V gene: TRBV11-2; J gene: TRBJ1-6; clone size: few; CDR3 protein: ASSLVPNSPLH
V gene: TRBV6-1; J gene: TRBJ1-5; clone size: .; CDR3 protein: ASSETTGRQPQH
V gene: TRBV4-3; J gene: TRBJ1-2; clone size: few; CDR3 protein: ASSHLDRGQLGYT
V gene: TRBV4-3; J gene: TRBJ2-1; clone size: .; CDR3 protein: ASSQVGPGNEQF
V gene: TRBV7-2; J gene: TRBJ2-3; clone size: many; CDR3 protein: ASSPSRQDTDTQY
V gene: TRBV18; J gene: TRBJ1-2; clone size: .; CDR3 protein: ASSPSSSYGYT
V gene: TRBV2; J gene: TRBJ2-1; clone size: .; CDR3 protein: ASSERLAMNNEQF
V gene: TRBV27; J gene: TRBJ2-6; clone size: .; CDR3 protein: ASSLSYRVSGANVLT
V gene: TRBV7-7; J gene: TRBJ2-1; clone size: many; CDR3 protein: ASSQDGLSYNEQF
V gene: TRBV10-3; J gene: TRBJ2-1; clone size: many; CDR3 protein: AIASGIYPEQF
V gene: TRBV30; J gene: TRBJ2-2; clone size: .; CDR3 protein: AWREAEGELF